The 19 T cell receptor beta chains reported below all come from one sample, sequenced in a study of CD8+CD57+ T cells in acquired aplastic anemia. Genomic DNA constituted the template upon which TCR beta VDJ and CDR3 profiling was performed. TCRdb called the reads again in MiXCR, with one record for every CDR3 protein. Of about 220,000 distinct CDR3 sequences listed, more than 40% are singletons. Patients selected for sequencing had displayed CD8+CD57+ cell expansion by flow cytometry. The sequenced sample was sorted CD4+, CD8+, or CD8+CD57+ T cells (not recorded which) from PBMCs. The receptor set was obtained from a human donor with aplastic anemia.

Details on this clonotype: One end of the junction does not line up with germline, which may come from a read error. The chain employs TRBV12-3 or TRBV12-4 and TRBJ1-6; TRBD1 matches at 7 bases. This CDR3 has 13 amino acids. The CDR3 loop reads CAISELEGTALHF. CDR3 coding DNA: TGTGCCATCAGTGAGTTAGAGGGGACAGCCCTCCACTTT.

This clonotype was observed a few times. The J gene is TRBJ2-7, the V gene TRBV6-5; D perhaps matches TRBD1 (6 bases). CDR3 length equals 14 residues. Germline assignment: CDR1 MNHEY and CDR2 SVGAGI. V was pared by 1 base and J by 5 bases, with 12 bases between. This chain's CDR3 is CASSYYRESDEQYF. In nucleotides, the CDR3 is TGTGCCAGCAGTTACTACAGGGAATCGGACGAGCAGTACTTC.

This clonotype has just one count. J is TRBJ1-5 and V is TRBV10-3; possible D gene TRBD1, 5 bases. The V gene lost 2 bases and the J gene lost 5 bases, with 10 bases spanning the gap. Germline CDR1 and CDR2: ENHRY and SYGVKD. This CDR3 has 14 residues. CDR3 in DNA: TGTGCCATCAGTGAGGAGGGGAGAGATCAGCCCCAGCATTTT. It is translated as CAISEEGRDQPQHF.

This clonotype was recorded at least ten times. The chain combines TRBV6-5 with TRBJ2-1; 8 nucleotides line up with TRBD2. V dropped 4 bases and J dropped 8; count of bases not matched to a gene: 7. CDR3 length: 14 amino acids. The germline gives CDR1 MNHEY, CDR2 SVGAGI. The CDR3 coding sequence is TGTGCCAGCAGTTCGGGACTAGTTTTCGATGAGCAGTTCTTC. Residues: CASSSGLVFDEQFF.

The table lists this clonotype with many counts. This rearrangement joins TRBV10-3 to TRBJ1-5; D ambiguous. Trimming cost V 7 bases and J 2 bases, with 15 bases left between them. Germline V gene lookup returns CDR1 ENHRY and CDR2 SYGVKD. There are 15 residues in the CDR3. The CDR3 DNA sequence: TGTGCCATCAAGGATCCGGGCACCGGCAATCAGCCCCAGCATTTT. It translates to CAIKDPGTGNQPQHF.

V gene TRBV6-5 combines with J gene TRBJ2-6; D is possibly TRBD1 (6 bases). CDR1 and CDR2 (germline): MNHEY, SVGAGI. The CDR3 spans 14 residues. V lost 7 bases and J lost 1, with 8 bases in between. CDR3 bases: TGTGCCAGCAAGGGGGATTCTGGGGCCAACGTCCTGACTTTC. Its translation: CASKGDSGANVLTF.

On this clonotype: A much larger clone differs by one base, so this may be a read error. The chain combines TRBV6-6 with TRBJ1-1, with D possibly matching TRBD1 (5 bases). Germline CDR1 is MNHNY and CDR2 is SVGAGI (reference sequence). The CDR3 sequence is 15 residues long. Written as DNA, the CDR3 is TGTGCCAGCAGTTACTCTCAGGGTTTTGGCACTGAAGCTCTCTTT. The encoded protein is CASSYSQGFGTEALF.

The V gene is TRBV14, the J gene TRBJ1-6, with D possibly TRBD1 on 6 matching bases. This CDR3 is built from 15 residues. Trimming stripped 4 bases from V and 10 bases from J, with 17 bases between. The germline V gene encodes CDR1 SGHDN and CDR2 FVKESK. Here the CDR3 reads CASSPSRAGESPLHF. Written as DNA, the CDR3 is TGTGCCAGCAGCCCTAGTCGGGCAGGGGAGTCACCCCTCCACTTT.

V usage is TRBV15 and J usage is TRBJ1-3, with D hard to call. This CDR3 comprises 14 residues. Germline V gene lookup returns CDR1 LNHNV and CDR2 YYDKDF (reference sequence). The V and J ends lost 0 bases and 8 bases respectively, with 11 bases between them. The CDR3 spells CATSRDSARHTIYF. CDR3 bases: TGTGCCACCAGCAGAGACTCTGCTAGGCACACCATATATTTT.

The gene calls are TRBV20-1 and TRBJ1-2; D ambiguous. Germline loops: CDR1 DFQATT, CDR2 SNEGSKA (reference sequence). The CDR3 has 12 amino acids. Deletions cut 2 bases from V and 9 bases from J, with 13 bases between. CDR3 protein: CSARQSTMSYTF. In DNA, the CDR3 is TGCAGTGCTAGACAGTCAACTATGAGCTACACCTTC.

This clonotype was recorded at least ten times. The chain combines TRBV9 with TRBJ2-1; D is uncertain. The CDR3 covers 13 residues. V lost 0 bases to trimming and J lost 9 bases, with 10 bases between them. The germline V gene has CDR1 SGDLS and CDR2 YYNGEE. The CDR3 region is CASSVESSREQFF. DNA for the CDR3: TGTGCCAGCAGCGTAGAGTCGTCTCGTGAGCAGTTCTTC.

V and J are TRBV20-1 and TRBJ2-3, with 12 bases identical to TRBD2. The length of the CDR3 is 15 residues. The germline gives CDR1 DFQATT, CDR2 SNEGSKA (reference sequence). J gave up 4 bases and V 5 bases, and 7 bases lay outside the gene matches. The CDR3 here is CSALRLAGVPDTQYF. Written as DNA, the CDR3 is TGCAGTGCTTTGAGACTAGCGGGAGTGCCAGATACGCAGTATTTT.

This clonotype was detected a few times. The chain joins TRBV7-8 to TRBJ2-5; a possible D gene is TRBD1 (5 bases). Germline V gene sequence: CDR1 SGHVS, CDR2 FQNEAQ. This CDR3 region has 14 residues. V was shortened by 0 bases and J by 5 bases, with 10 bases between the two germline ends. This CDR3 reads CASSLARQGETQYF. The CDR3 DNA is TGTGCCAGCAGCTTAGCGCGCCAGGGCGAGACCCAGTACTTC. The entire variable domain, with the rest obtained from reference TRBV7-8 and TRBJ2-5, is as follows: GAGVSQSPRYKVAKRGQDVALRCDPISGHVSLFWYQQALGQGPEFLTYFQNEAQLDKSGLPSDRFFAERPEGSVSTLKIQRTQQEDSAVYLCASSLARQGETQYFGPGTRLLVL.

CDR3 amino acids: CASSRTLSSYEQYF. CDR3 nucleotides: TGTGCCAGCAGTCGTACCTTGAGCTCCTACGAGCAGTACTTC. The gene calls are TRBV28 and TRBJ2-7; unclear D gene. Germline V gene data show CDR1 as MDHEN and CDR2 as SYDVKM. This CDR3 spans 14 amino acids. Trimming removed 5 bases at V and 0 bases at J, with 11 bases between.

This clonotype was counted ten times or more. This sequence joins TRBV15 and TRBJ2-7; 7 bases are shared with TRBD2. The germline gives CDR1 LNHNV, CDR2 YYDKDF (reference sequence). The V segment lost 5 bases and the J segment 5 bases; nucleotides outside the gene matches: 12. This CDR3 spans 15 amino acids. CDR3 sequence: CATSRRNRGVNEQYF. DNA for the CDR3: TGTGCCACCAGCCGCCGTAATCGGGGGGTAAACGAGCAGTACTTC.

Details on this clonotype: One end of the junction is discordant with germline, which a read error may explain. This sequence joins TRBV20-1 and TRBJ1-6, with D uncertain. Per germline, CDR1 DFQATT and CDR2 SNEGSKA (reference sequence). The CDR3 has 14 amino acids. CDR3 residues: CSARQSSYNSPFHF. The CDR3, as DNA: TGCAGTGCTAGGCAGAGCTCCTATAATTCACCCTTCCACTTT.

There are many counts of this clonotype. The genes are TRBV7-9 and TRBJ2-7; D remains unclear. In germline, CDR1 is SEHNR, CDR2 FQNEAQ (reference sequence). V dropped 4 bases and J dropped 0 bases, with 13 bases sitting between them. The CDR3 spans 15 residues. The CDR3: CASSSPRQSSYEQYF. CDR3 DNA sequence: TGTGCCAGCAGCTCACCCCGCCAAAGCTCCTACGAGCAGTACTTC.

For the CDR3, the DNA is TGTGCCAGCAGGGAGGGGACAGCGAACACCGGGGAGCTGTTTTTT. This sequence encodes CASREGTANTGELFF. The chain has TRBV2 and TRBJ2-2; perhaps TRBD1 as D (7 bases). Trimming pared 6 bases from V and 0 bases from J, leaving 11 bases between. CDR3 length: 15 amino acids. Germline CDR1 SNHLY, CDR2 FYNNEI.

This clonotype was seen a few times. This chain uses TRBV2 with TRBJ2-5, with a tentative D call TRBD1 (6 bases). Germline values: CDR1 SNHLY, CDR2 FYNNEI. The CDR3 runs to 10 residues. Trimming cost V 6 bases and J 8 bases, with 7 bases left between them. The CDR3 protein is CASSGTTQYF. The CDR3 DNA sequence: TGTGCCAGCAGCGGGACAACCCAGTACTTC.